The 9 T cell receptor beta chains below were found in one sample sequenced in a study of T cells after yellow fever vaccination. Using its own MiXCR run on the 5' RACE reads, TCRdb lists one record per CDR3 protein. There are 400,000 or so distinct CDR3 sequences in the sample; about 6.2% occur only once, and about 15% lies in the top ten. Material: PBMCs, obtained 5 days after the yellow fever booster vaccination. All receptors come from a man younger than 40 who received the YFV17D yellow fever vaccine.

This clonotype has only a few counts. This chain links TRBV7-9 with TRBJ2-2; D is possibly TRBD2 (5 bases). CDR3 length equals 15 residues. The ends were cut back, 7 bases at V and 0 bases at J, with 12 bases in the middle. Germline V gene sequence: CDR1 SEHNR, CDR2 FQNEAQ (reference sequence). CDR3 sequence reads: CASTPGSTNTGELFF. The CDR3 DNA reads TGTGCCAGCACCCCTGGGAGCACGAACACCGGGGAGCTGTTTTTT.

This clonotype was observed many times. The CDR3 DNA is TGCAGCGGGACAGGGGGGAACATTCAGTACTTC. It yields the protein CSGTGGNIQYF. V usage is TRBV20-1 and J usage is TRBJ2-4; 11 nucleotides match TRBD1. In germline, CDR1 is DFQATT, CDR2 SNEGSKA (reference sequence). The CDR3 runs to 11 residues.

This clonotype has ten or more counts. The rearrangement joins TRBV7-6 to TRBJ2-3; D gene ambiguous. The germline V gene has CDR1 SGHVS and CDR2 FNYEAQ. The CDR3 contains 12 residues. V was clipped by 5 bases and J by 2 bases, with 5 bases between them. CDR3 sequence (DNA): TGTGCCAGCAGCCAGAACACAGATACGCAGTATTTT. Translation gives CASSQNTDTQYF.

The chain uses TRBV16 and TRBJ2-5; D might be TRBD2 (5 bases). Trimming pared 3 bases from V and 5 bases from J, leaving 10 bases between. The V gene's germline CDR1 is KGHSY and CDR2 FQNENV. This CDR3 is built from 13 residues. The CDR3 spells CASSQGGGETQYF. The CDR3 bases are TGTGCCAGCAGCCAGGGTGGCGGGGAGACCCAGTACTTC.

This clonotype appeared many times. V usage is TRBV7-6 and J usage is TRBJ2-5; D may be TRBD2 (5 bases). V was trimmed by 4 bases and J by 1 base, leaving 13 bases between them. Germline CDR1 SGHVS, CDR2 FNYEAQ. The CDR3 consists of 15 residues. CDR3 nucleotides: TGTGCCAGCAGCTCCGCTCCCGGGGTCCAAGAGACCCAGTACTTC. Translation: CASSSAPGVQETQYF.

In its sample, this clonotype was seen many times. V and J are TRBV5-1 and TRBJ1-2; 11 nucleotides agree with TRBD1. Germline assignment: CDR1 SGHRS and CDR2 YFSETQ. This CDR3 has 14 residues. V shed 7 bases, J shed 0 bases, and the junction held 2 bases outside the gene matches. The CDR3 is CASGTGGSNYGYTF. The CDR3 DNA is TGCGCCAGCGGGACAGGGGGTTCTAACTATGGCTACACCTTC.

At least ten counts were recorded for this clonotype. CDR3 loop: CASSQLGPTPLVYEQYF. CDR3 bases: TGTGCCAGCAGCCAATTAGGCCCGACCCCGTTAGTCTACGAGCAGTACTTC. The V call is TRBV4-2, the J call TRBJ2-7; unclear D gene. This CDR3 spans 17 amino acids. Germline CDR1 and CDR2: LGHNA and YNFKEQ. V was pared by 2 bases and J by 3 bases, with 20 bases between.

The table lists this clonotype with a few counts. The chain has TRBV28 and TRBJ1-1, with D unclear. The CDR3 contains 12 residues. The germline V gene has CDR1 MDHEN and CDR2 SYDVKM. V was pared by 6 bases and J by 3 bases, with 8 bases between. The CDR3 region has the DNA TGTGCCAGCAGGGAAAGGGACACTGAAGCTTTCTTT. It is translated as CASRERDTEAFF.

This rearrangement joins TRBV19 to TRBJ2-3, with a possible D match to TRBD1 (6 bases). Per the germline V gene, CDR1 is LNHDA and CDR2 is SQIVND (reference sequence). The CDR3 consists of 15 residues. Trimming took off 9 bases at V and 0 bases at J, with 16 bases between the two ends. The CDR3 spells CASDLTGQSTDTQYF. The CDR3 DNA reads TGTGCCAGCGATCTGACAGGCCAGAGCACAGATACGCAGTATTTT.